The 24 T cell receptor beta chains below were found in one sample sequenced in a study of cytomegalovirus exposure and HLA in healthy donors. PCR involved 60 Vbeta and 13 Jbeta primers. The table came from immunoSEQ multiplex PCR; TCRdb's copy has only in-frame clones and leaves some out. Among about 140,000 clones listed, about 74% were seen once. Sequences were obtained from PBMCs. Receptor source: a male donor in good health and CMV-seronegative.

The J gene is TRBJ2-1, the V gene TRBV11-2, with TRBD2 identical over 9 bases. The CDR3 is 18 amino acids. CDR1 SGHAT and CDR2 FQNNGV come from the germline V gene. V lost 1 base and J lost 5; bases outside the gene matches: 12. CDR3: CASSLGPASGVSNNEQFF. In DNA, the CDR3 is TGTGCCAGCAGCTTAGGCCCCGCTAGCGGGGTGTCCAACAATGAGCAGTTCTTC.

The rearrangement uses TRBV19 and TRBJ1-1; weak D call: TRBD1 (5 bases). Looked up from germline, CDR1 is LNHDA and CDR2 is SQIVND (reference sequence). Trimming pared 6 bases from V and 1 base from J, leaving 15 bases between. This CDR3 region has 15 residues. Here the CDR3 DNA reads TGTGCCAGTAGCATGACAGTCTCTAGGAACACTGAAGCTTTCTTT. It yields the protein CASSMTVSRNTEAFF.

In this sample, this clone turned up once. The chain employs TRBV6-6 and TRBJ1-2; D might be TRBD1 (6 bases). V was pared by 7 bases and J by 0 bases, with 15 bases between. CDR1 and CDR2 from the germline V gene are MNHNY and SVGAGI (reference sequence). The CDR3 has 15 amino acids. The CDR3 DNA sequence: TGTGCCAGCAATTCCCGGGACACAGCTAACTATGGCTACACCTTC. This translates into CASNSRDTANYGYTF.

In nucleotides, the CDR3 is TGTGCCAGCAGCTTGGACAGGGGGTTCACTGAAGCTTTCTTT. The encoded protein is CASSLDRGFTEAFF. The chain joins TRBV5-8 to TRBJ1-1; 8 bases map to TRBD1. The V gene's germline CDR1 is SGHTS and CDR2 YDEGEE. This CDR3 is built from 14 residues. The ends lost 0 bases at V and 4 bases at J; junction bases unmatched: 2.

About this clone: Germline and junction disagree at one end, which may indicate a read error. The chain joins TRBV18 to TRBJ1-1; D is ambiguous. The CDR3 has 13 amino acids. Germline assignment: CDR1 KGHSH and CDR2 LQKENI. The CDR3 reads CASSPTLNSEAFF. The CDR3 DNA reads TGTGCCAGCTCACCTACTCTGAACTCTGAAGCTTTCTTT.

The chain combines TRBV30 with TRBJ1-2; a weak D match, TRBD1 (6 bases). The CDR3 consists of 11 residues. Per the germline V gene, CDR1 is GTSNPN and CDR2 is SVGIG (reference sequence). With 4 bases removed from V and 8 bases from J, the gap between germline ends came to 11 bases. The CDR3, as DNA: TGTGCCTGGATAAGGGACAAGGGCTACACCTTC. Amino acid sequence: CAWIRDKGYTF.

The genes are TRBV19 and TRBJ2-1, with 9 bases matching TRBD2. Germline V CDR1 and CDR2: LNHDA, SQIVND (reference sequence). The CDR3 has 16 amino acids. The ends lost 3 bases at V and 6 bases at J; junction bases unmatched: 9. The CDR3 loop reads CASSIVAGVQANEQFF. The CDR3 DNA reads TGTGCCAGTAGTATTGTAGCGGGGGTTCAGGCCAATGAGCAGTTCTTC.

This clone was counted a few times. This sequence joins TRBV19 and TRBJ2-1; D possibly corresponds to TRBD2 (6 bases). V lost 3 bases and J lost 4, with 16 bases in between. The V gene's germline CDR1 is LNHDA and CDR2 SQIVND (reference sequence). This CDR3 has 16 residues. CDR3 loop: CASSISGSGWYNEQFF. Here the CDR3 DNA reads TGTGCCAGTAGTATCTCTGGTAGCGGTTGGTACAATGAGCAGTTCTTC.

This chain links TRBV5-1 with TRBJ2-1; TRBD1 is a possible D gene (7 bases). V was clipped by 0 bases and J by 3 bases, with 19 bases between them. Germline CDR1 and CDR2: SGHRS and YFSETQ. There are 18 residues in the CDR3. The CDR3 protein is CASSLEGAGSIFYNEQFF. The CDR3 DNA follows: TGCGCCAGCAGCTTGGAGGGGGCGGGATCGATTTTCTACAATGAGCAGTTCTTC.

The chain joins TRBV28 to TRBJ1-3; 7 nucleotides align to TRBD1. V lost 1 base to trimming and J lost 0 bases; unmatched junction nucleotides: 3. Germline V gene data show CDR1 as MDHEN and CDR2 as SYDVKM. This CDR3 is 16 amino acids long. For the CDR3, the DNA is TGTGCCAGCAGTTTATTAGGGACAGCCTCTGGAAACACCATATATTTT. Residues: CASSLLGTASGNTIYF.

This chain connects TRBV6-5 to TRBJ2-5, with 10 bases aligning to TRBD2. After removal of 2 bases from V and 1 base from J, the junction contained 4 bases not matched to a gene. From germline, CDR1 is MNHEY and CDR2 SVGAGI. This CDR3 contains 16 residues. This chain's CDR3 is CASSYTRLAGQETQYF. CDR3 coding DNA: TGTGCCAGCAGTTACACCCGACTAGCGGGCCAAGAGACCCAGTACTTC.

The CDR3 region is CASSPEGQLSYEQYF. As DNA, the CDR3 is TGCGCCAGCAGCCCGGAGGGTCAGCTCTCCTACGAGCAGTACTTC. The chain joins TRBV5-1 to TRBJ2-7; D is perhaps TRBD2 (6 bases). Trimming cost V 4 bases and J 0 bases, with 14 bases left between them. The CDR3 is 15 amino acids. The germline gives CDR1 SGHRS, CDR2 YFSETQ.

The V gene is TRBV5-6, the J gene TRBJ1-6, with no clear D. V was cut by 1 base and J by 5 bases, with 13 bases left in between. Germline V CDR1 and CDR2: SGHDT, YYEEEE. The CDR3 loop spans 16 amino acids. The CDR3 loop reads CASSLLTPGNNSPLHF. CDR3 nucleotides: TGTGCCAGCAGCTTGTTAACGCCAGGAAATAATTCACCCCTCCACTTT.

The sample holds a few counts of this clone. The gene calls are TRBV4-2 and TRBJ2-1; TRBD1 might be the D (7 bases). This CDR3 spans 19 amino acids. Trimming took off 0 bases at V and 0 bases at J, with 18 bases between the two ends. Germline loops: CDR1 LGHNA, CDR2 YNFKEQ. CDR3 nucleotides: TGTGCCAGCAGCCAAGAAGGGGGCGGGGCAAGCCTCTCCTACAATGAGCAGTTCTTC. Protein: CASSQEGGGASLSYNEQFF.

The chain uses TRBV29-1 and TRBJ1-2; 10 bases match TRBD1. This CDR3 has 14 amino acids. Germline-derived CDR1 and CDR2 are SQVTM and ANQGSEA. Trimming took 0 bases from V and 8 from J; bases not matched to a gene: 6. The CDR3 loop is CSVEDRDRGRGYTF. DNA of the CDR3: TGCAGCGTTGAAGATCGGGACAGGGGCAGGGGCTACACCTTC.

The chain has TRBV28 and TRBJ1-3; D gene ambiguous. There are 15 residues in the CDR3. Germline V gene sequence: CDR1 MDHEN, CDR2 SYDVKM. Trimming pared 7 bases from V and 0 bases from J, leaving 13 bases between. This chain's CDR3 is CASIRGAFSGNTIYF. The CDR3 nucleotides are TGTGCCAGCATCCGCGGTGCTTTCTCTGGAAACACCATATATTTT.

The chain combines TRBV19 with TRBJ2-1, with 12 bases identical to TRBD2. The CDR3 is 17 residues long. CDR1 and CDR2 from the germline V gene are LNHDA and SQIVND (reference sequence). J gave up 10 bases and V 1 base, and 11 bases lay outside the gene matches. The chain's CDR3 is CASSIASLAGGSVEQFF. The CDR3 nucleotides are TGTGCCAGTAGTATAGCGTCACTAGCGGGAGGTTCCGTGGAGCAGTTCTTC.

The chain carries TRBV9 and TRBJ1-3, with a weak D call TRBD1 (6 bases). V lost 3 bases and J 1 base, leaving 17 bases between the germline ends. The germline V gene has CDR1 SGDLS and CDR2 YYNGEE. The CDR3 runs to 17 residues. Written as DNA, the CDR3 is TGTGCCAGCAGCGAGGGGGAACTGCGAGTTTCTGGAAACACCATATATTTT. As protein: CASSEGELRVSGNTIYF. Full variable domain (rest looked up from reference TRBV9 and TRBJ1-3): DSGVTQTPKHLITATGQRVTLRCSPRSGDLSVYWYQQSLDQGLQFLIQYYNGEERAKGNILERFSAQQFPDLHSELNLSSLELGDSALYFCASSEGELRVSGNTIYFGEGSWLTVV.

CDR3 nucleotide sequence: TGTGCCAGCAGCTTACATGAAGGGGAAGAAGCTTTCTTT. Translating it yields CASSLHEGEEAFF. This rearrangement joins TRBV7-9 to TRBJ1-1; a weak D match, TRBD1 (5 bases). Trimming left V 2 bases short and J 8 bases short, with 12 bases between. The CDR3 is 13 amino acids. Per the germline V gene, CDR1 is SEHNR and CDR2 is FQNEAQ (reference sequence).

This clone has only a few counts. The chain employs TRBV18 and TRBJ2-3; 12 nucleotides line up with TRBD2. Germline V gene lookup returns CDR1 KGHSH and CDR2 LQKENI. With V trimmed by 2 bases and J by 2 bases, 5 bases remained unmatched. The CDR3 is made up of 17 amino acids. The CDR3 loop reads CASSPFASGRATDTQYF. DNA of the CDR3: TGTGCCAGCTCACCATTTGCTAGCGGGAGGGCCACAGATACGCAGTATTTT.

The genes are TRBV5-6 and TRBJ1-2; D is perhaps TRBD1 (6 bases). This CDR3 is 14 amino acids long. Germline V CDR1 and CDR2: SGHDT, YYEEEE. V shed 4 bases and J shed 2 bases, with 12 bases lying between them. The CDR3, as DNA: TGTGCCAGCAGCAAGACGGACAGAAACTATGGCTACACCTTC. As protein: CASSKTDRNYGYTF.

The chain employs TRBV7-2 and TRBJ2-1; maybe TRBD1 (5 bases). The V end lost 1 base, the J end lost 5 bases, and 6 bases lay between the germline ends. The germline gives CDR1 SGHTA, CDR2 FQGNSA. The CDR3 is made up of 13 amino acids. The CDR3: CASSLGRDNEQFF. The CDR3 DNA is TGTGCCAGCAGCTTAGGCAGGGACAATGAGCAGTTCTTC.

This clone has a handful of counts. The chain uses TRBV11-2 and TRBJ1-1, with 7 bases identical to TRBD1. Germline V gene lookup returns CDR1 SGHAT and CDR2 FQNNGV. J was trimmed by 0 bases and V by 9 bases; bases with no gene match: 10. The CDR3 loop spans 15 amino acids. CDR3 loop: CASDRAGRLNTEAFF. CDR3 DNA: TGTGCCAGTGACAGGGCAGGGCGTCTGAACACTGAAGCTTTCTTT.

The CDR3, as DNA: TGTGCCAGTAGTATAGCAGGGACAAGAGAATACAATGAGCAGTTCTTC. It encodes CASSIAGTREYNEQFF. The V gene is TRBV19, the J gene TRBJ2-1; the D gene is possibly TRBD1 (6 bases). Trimming removed 1 base from V and 4 bases from J, with 14 bases in between. The CDR3 is 16 amino acids. Per the germline V gene, CDR1 is LNHDA and CDR2 is SQIVND (reference sequence).